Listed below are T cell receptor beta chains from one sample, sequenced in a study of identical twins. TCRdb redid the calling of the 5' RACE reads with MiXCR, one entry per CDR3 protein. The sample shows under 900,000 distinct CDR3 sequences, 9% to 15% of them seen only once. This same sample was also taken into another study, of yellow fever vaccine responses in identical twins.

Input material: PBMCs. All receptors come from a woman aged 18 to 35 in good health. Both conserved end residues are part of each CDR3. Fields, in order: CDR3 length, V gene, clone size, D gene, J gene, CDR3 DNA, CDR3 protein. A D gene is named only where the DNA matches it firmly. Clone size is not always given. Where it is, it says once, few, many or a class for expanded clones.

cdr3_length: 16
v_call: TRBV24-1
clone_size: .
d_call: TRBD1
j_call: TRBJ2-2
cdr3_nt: TGTGCCACCAGTGATAAGCGGACAGGGGTGACCGGGGAGCTGTTTTTT
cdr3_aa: CATSDKRTGVTGELFF

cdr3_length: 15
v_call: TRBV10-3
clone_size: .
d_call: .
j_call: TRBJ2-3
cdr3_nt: TGTGCCATCAGTCCCTTGGGGCAGTTTTTAGATACGCAGTATTTT
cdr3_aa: CAISPLGQFLDTQYF

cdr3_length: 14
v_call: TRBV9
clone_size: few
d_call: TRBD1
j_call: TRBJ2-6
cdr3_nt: TGTGCCAGCAGCGCCAGGACAGGGAAGGGAGTCCTGACTTTC
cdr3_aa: CASSARTGKGVLTF

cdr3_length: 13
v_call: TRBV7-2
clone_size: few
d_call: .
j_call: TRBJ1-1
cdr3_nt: TGTGCCAGCAGCTGGGGCTCGAACACTGAAGCTTTCTTT
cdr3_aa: CASSWGSNTEAFF

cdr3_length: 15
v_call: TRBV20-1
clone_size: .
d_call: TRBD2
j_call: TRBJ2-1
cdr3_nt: TGCAGTGCGGCTGACGGGACTAGGACTTATAATGAGCAGTTCTTC
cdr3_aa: CSAADGTRTYNEQFF

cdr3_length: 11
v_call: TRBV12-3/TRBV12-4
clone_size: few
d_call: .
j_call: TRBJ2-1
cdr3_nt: TGTGCCAGCACTGGAATCAATGAGCAGTTCTTC
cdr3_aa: CASTGINEQFF

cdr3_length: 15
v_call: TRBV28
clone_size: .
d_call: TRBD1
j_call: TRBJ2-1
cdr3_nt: TGTGCCAGCAGTGCCGGGACAGGGGGCTGGAATGAGCAGTTCTTC
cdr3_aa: CASSAGTGGWNEQFF

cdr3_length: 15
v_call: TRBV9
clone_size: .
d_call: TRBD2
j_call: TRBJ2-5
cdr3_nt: TGTGCCAGCAGTTCGGGGGGAGGCAAACAAGAGACCCAGTACTTC
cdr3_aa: CASSSGGGKQETQYF

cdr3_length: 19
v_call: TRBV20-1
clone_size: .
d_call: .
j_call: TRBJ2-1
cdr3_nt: TGCAGTGCTAGAGATAAAGGGGGCCGGTCAGGGGAGGTCAATGATGAGCAGTTCTTC
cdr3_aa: CSARDKGGRSGEVNDEQFF

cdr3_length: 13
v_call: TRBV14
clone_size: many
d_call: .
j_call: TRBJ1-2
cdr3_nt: TGTGCCAGCAGCCAAGATGTAGGCGGCGGCTACACCTTC
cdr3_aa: CASSQDVGGGYTF

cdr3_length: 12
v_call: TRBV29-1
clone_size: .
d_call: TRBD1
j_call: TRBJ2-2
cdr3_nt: TGCAGCGTTGCCGACAGGGTGGGGGAGCTGTTTTTT
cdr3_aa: CSVADRVGELFF

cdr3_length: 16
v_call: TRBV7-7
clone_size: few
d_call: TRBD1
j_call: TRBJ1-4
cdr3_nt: TGTGCCAGCAGCCCGACCAGGGGGAATGAATTAGGGAAACTGTTTTTT
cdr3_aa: CASSPTRGNELGKLFF

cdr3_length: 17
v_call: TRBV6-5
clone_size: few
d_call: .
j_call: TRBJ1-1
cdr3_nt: TGTGCCAGCAGTTACTTCCCTGGGCGGGGTGGCTTGGCTGAAGCTTTCTTT
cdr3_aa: CASSYFPGRGGLAEAFF

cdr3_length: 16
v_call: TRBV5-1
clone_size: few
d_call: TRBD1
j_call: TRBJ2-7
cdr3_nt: TGCGCCAGCAGCTTGATTTCCGGGACAGGGTTCTACGAGCAGTACTTC
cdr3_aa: CASSLISGTGFYEQYF

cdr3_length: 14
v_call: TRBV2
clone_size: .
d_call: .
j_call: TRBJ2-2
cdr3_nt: TGTGCCAGCAGAGAACCGCGCGGGACCGGGGAGCTGTTTTTT
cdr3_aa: CASREPRGTGELFF

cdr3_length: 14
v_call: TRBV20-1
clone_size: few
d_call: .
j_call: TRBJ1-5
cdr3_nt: TGCAGTGCTACGCCGGGGGCAAGCAATCAGCCCCAGCATTTT
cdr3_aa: CSATPGASNQPQHF